This is a list of T cell receptor beta chains from one sample in a study of blood T cell repertoires in COVID-19. Some clones are missing from TCRdb's copy, which holds only in-frame ones; the method was immunoSEQ multiplex PCR. The sample has 200,000 or so clones, approximately 83% seen once; the top ten hold around 7%. The specimen sequenced was PBMCs or T cells enriched from blood (not recorded which). These receptor sequences come from a man between 35 and 55 years old who had recovered from COVID-19. Both conserved end residues are part of each CDR3. The D gene is left open where the match is weak. Some rows have no size entry. The others give once, few or many, or a class for an expanded clone.

D gene | J gene | clone size | V gene | CDR3 protein | CDR3 DNA
- | TRBJ1-2 | - | TRBV5-6 | CASSLGAGYGYTF | TGTGCCAGCAGCTTGGGAGCGGGCTATGGCTACACCTTC
- | TRBJ1-1 | - | TRBV14 | CASSLGLEAFF | TGTGCCAGCAGCTTGGGACTTGAAGCTTTCTTT
- | TRBJ2-5 | - | TRBV10-2 | CASSDWGGNLQETQYF | TGCGCCAGCAGTGATTGGGGCGGGAACTTACAAGAGACCCAGTACTTC
- | TRBJ1-1 | - | TRBV10-1 | CASSRTQNTEAFF | TGCGCCAGCTCCAGGACACAGAACACTGAAGCTTTCTTT
TRBD1 | TRBJ1-2 | few | TRBV15 | CATTAGRGPLAYGYTF | TGTGCCACCACCGCGGGAAGGGGGCCGCTCGCCTATGGCTACACCTTC
TRBD1 | TRBJ1-5 | - | TRBV6-4 | CASSETGSFLEPQHF | TGTGCCAGCAGTGAGACAGGGAGCTTCTTGGAGCCCCAGCATTTT
TRBD1 | TRBJ1-2 | - | TRBV2 | CASTRQGYGYTF | TGTGCCAGCACTCGACAGGGCTATGGCTACACCTTC
- | TRBJ1-5 | few | TRBV19 | CASSPGTTLHGPQHF | TGTGCCAGTAGCCCCGGGACAACCCTTCATGGGCCCCAGCATTTT
- | TRBJ1-1 | - | TRBV13 | CASSPRRVGTTSTEAFF | TGTGCCAGCAGCCCACGCCGAGTAGGGACAACCTCCACTGAAGCTTTCTTT
- | TRBJ1-1 | - | TRBV11-2 | CASSRSGTHENTEAFF | TGTGCCAGCAGCCGCAGTGGGACACACGAGAACACTGAAGCTTTCTTT
TRBD1 | TRBJ1-1 | - | TRBV3-1/TRBV3-2 | CASRPGGTDTEAFF | TGTGCCAGCAGACCAGGGGGTACCGACACTGAAGCTTTCTTT
- | TRBJ2-4 | - | TRBV3-1/TRBV3-2 | CASSPDRNIQYF | TGTGCCAGCAGCCCGGACAGAAACATTCAGTACTTC
TRBD1 | TRBJ1-2 | - | TRBV28 | CASSPGQANYGYTF | TGTGCCAGCAGCCCCGGACAGGCAAACTATGGCTACACCTTC
TRBD1 | TRBJ1-4 | - | TRBV28 | CASSSGQGNEKLFF | TGTGCCAGCAGTTCGGGACAGGGGAATGAAAAACTGTTTTTT
- | TRBJ2-7 | few | TRBV3-1/TRBV3-2 | CASSQVLTMRGSEQYF | TGTGCCAGCAGCCAAGTTCTAACAATGCGGGGTTCCGAGCAGTACTTC
TRBD1 | TRBJ1-2 | - | TRBV15 | CATSRARQGGGYTF | TGTGCCACCAGCAGGGCCCGTCAGGGGGGTGGCTACACCTTC
TRBD1 | TRBJ2-5 | few | TRBV6-5 | CASSPTVTGPKTQYF | TGTGCCAGCAGCCCCACTGTGACAGGGCCTAAGACCCAGTACTTC
TRBD1 | TRBJ1-2 | once | TRBV5-5 | CASSLRPAGGSYGYTF | TGTGCCAGCAGTTTGAGGCCGGCAGGGGGAAGCTATGGCTACACCTTC
TRBD1 | TRBJ1-2 | - | TRBV4-2 | CASSQVSPGQNYGYTF | TGTGCCAGCAGCCAAGTTAGTCCGGGACAGAACTATGGCTACACCTTC
- | TRBJ1-1 | - | TRBV30 | CAWNTGRNTEAFF | TGTGCCTGGAATACAGGGAGGAACACTGAAGCTTTCTTT
TRBD1 | TRBJ1-4 | - | TRBV4-1 | CASSHLTGDDEKLFF | TGCGCCAGCAGCCACCTGACAGGGGATGATGAAAAACTGTTTTTT
- | TRBJ1-2 | - | TRBV30 | CAWSVRGRGTSGYTF | TGTGCCTGGAGTGTTAGGGGCAGAGGGACTAGTGGCTACACCTTC